The 13 T cell receptor beta chains in this list originate from one sample, sequenced in a study of tumor-infiltrating lymphocytes in primary liver carcinoma. RNA was extracted from whole blood without cell sorting, alongside germline DNA. TCR beta cDNA was reverse-transcribed from 500 to 550 ng of total RNA. The reaction used a constant-region primer and ProtoScript II reverse transcriptase. Libraries for TCR beta were built through three nested multiplex PCR rounds, which together made up a slightly modified ARM-PCR procedure. The two initial PCR rounds, nine to eleven cycles each, used TRBV1-TRBV30 forward and C-beta reverse primers. TCRdb processed the multiplex PCR reads anew with MiXCR; each CDR3 protein has one entry. In the table there are 300,000 to 350,000 distinct CDR3 sequences, approximately 64% of which are singletons. Sequencing was performed on peripheral blood. These receptors all come from a man aged 40-50 years with primary liver carcinoma and hepatitis B virus infection.

The chain uses TRBV5-4 and TRBJ2-3; D is unclear. The CDR3 spans 14 residues. The V end was cut by 0 bases, the J end by 0 bases, with 5 bases between. Germline lookup yields CDR1 SGHNT and CDR2 YYREEE (reference sequence). The CDR3 reads CASSLEVSTDTQYF. In DNA form, the CDR3 reads TGTGCCAGCAGCTTGGAGGTCAGCACAGATACGCAGTATTTT.

This clonotype came up a few times. The V gene is TRBV7-9, the J gene TRBJ1-3; unclear D gene. The V gene's germline CDR1 is SEHNR and CDR2 FQNEAQ (reference sequence). The CDR3 spans 12 residues. The V end was cut by 5 bases, the J end by 5 bases, with 7 bases between. The chain's CDR3 is CASSRNRNTIYF. In nucleotides, the CDR3 is TGTGCCAGCAGCCGTAACCGAAACACCATATATTTT.

To note about this clonotype: Since a much larger clone is just one base distant, this may be a read error. The chain has TRBV6-2 or TRBV6-3 and TRBJ2-1; D uncertain. The CDR3 spans 13 residues. In germline, CDR1 is MNHEY, CDR2 SVGEGT. This CDR3 reads CAGRIFSQDEQFF. CDR3 sequence (DNA): TGTGCCGGCAGAATCTTTAGTCAAGATGAGCAGTTCTTC.

As for this clonotype: With a much larger clone just one base away, this may be a read error. V is TRBV14 and J is TRBJ1-6; D gene ambiguous. Germline CDR1 and CDR2: SGHDN and FVKESK. This CDR3 comprises 14 residues. CDR3 in DNA: TGTGCCAGCAGCCAAGAGACCCGGGGTTCACTCCTCCACTTT. Translating it yields CASSQETRGSLLHF.

The chain carries TRBV11-2 and TRBJ2-1; unclear D gene. V lost 6 bases and J lost 8, with 11 bases in between. From germline, CDR1 is SGHAT and CDR2 FQNNGV. This CDR3 contains 12 residues. CDR3 protein: CASSPWADEQFF. In nucleotides, the CDR3 is TGTGCCAGCAGTCCATGGGCTGATGAGCAGTTCTTC.

Points on this clonotype: At one of its ends the junction is not consistent with the germline gene, which may arise from a read error. This chain uses TRBV11-1 with TRBJ2-3, with 7 positions matching TRBD2. Germline V lookup: CDR1 SGHAT, CDR2 FQDESV (reference sequence). The CDR3 is made up of 15 amino acids. The CDR3 region is CASSECGGLKDTHYF. The CDR3 region has the DNA TGTGCCAGCAGCGAATGCGGGGGTTTGAAAGATACGCATTATTTT.

This clonotype was found many times. J is TRBJ2-1 and V is TRBV5-6, with 12 nucleotides matching TRBD2. The junction had 5 bases not matched to a gene; V was cut back by 2 bases and J by 5 bases. Germline CDR1 is SGHDT and CDR2 is YYEEEE. CDR3 length equals 16 residues. The CDR3 nucleotides read TGTGCCAGCAGCTTTAGACTAGCGGGAGTGAACAATGAGCAGTTCTTC. Protein: CASSFRLAGVNNEQFF. Full variable domain (remainder filled in from reference TRBV5-6 and TRBJ2-1): DAGVTQSPTHLIKTRGQQVTLRCSPKSGHDTVSWYQQALGQGPQFIFQYYEEEERQRGNFPDRFSGHQFPNYSSELNVNALLLGDSALYLCASSFRLAGVNNEQFFGPGTRLTVL.

The sample holds a few counts of this clonotype. This chain links TRBV5-1 with TRBJ2-7; no firm D call. The CDR3 runs to 14 residues. Trimming removed 2 bases from V and 2 bases from J, with 11 bases in between. CDR1 is SGHRS and CDR2 is YFSETQ in the germline V gene. CDR3 region: CASSFGFGPYEQYF. Written as DNA, the CDR3 is TGCGCCAGCAGCTTCGGCTTTGGGCCCTACGAGCAGTACTTC.

This clonotype turned up a few times. The gene calls are TRBV28 and TRBJ2-1; D remains ambiguous. Trimming took off 2 bases at V and 0 bases at J, with 8 bases between the two ends. Germline V CDR1 and CDR2: MDHEN, SYDVKM. The CDR3 has 15 residues. CDR3 protein: CASSLEPGSYNEQFF. The CDR3 nucleotides read TGTGCCAGCAGTTTAGAGCCGGGCTCCTACAATGAGCAGTTCTTC.

A remark on this clonotype: In this CDR3 the conserved last residue, phenylalanine or tryptophan, is missing, so a read error is likely. The chain recombines TRBV11-2 with TRBJ2-2, with no clear D. The CDR3 covers 14 residues. The germline CDR1 and CDR2 sequences are SGHAT and FQNNGV. Trimming took 0 bases from V and 5 from J, leaving 7 bases between them. CDR3 in DNA: TGTGCCAGCAGCTTAGATGGTGGGACCGGGGAGCTGTTTCTT. Amino acids: CASSLDGGTGELFL.

There are a few counts of this clonotype. V usage is TRBV28 and J usage is TRBJ2-5, with D tentatively TRBD2 (6 bases). CDR1 is MDHEN and CDR2 is SYDVKM in the germline V gene. Trimming shortened V by 6 bases and J by 7 bases, and 12 bases separated the two germline ends. CDR3 size: 12 residues. The CDR3 DNA is TGTGCCAGCAGACTTCCCGGGGGGACCCAGTACTTC. Protein: CASRLPGGTQYF.

Note on this clonotype: One end of the junction is discordant with germline, which a read error may explain. The rearrangement links TRBV11-2 to TRBJ2-6; no clear D. CDR1 and CDR2 (germline): SGHAT, FQNNGV. This CDR3 is 13 amino acids long. The CDR3 region has the DNA TGTACCAGCAGCTTGGCTAGGGCCAACGTCCTGACTTTC. The encoded protein is CTSSLARANVLTF.

In regard to this clonotype: A much more abundant neighbour one base away suggests this may be a read error. J is TRBJ2-1 and V is TRBV12-3 or TRBV12-4; 8 nucleotides match TRBD2. V lost 6 bases to trimming and J lost 9 bases; unmatched junction nucleotides: 16. The CDR3 runs 16 residues. CDR3 region: CASRQSGLVGFGEQFF. CDR3 nucleotide sequence: TGTGCCAGCAGACAGTCGGGACTAGTGGGTTTTGGTGAGCAGTTCTTC.